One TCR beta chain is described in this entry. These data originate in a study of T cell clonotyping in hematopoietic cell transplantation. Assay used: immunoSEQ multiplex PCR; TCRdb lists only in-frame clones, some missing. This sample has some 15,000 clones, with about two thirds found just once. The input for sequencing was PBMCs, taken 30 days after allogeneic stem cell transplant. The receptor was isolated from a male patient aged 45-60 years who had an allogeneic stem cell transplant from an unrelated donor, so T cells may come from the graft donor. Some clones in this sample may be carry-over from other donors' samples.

The CDR3: CASSERAGALAFGGYTF. CDR3 nucleotides: TGTGCCAGCAGTGAAAGGGCGGGGGCCCTGGCCTTCGGTGGCTACACCTTC. The chain is built from TRBV25-1 and TRBJ1-2; a weak D match, TRBD1 (6 bases). The V and J ends lost 2 bases and 7 bases respectively, with 23 bases between them. Germline CDR1 is MGHDK and CDR2 is SYGVNS. This CDR3 is 17 amino acids long.